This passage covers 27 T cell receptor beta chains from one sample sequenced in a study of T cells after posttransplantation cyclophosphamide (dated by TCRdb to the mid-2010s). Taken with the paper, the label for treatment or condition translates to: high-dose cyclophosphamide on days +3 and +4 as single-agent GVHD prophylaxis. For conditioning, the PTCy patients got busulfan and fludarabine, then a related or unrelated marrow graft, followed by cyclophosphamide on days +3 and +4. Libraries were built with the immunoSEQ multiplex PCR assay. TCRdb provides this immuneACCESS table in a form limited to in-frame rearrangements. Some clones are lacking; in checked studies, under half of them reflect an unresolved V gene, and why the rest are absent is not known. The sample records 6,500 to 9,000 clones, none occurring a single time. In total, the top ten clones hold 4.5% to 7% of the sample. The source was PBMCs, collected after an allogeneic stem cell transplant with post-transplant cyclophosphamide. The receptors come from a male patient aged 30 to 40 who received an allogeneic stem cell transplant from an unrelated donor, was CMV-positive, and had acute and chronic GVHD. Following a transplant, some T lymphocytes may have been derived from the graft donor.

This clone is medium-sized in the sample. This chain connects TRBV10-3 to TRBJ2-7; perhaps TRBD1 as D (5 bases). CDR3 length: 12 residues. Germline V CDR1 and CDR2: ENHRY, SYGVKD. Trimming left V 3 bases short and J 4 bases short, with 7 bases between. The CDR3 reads CAISEKGYEQYF. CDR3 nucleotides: TGTGCCATCAGTGAAAAGGGGTACGAGCAGTACTTC.

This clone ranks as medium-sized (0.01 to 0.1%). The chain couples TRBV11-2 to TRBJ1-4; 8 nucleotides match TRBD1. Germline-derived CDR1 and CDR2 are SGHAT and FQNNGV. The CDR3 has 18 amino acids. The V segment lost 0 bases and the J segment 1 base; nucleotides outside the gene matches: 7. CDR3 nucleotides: TGTGCCAGCAGCTTAGACTCGGCAGGGGGCATAACTAATGAAAAACTGTTTTTT. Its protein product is CASSLDSAGGITNEKLFF.

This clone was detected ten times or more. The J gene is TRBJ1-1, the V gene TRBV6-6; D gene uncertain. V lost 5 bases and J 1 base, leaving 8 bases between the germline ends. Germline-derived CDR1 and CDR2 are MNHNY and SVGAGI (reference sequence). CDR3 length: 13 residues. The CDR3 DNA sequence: TGTGCCAGCAGTCAGGTAACGAACACTGAAGCTTTCTTT. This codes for CASSQVTNTEAFF.

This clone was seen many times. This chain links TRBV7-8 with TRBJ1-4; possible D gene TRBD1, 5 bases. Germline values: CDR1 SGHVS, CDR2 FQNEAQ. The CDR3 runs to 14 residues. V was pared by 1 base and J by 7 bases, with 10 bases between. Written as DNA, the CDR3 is TGTGCCAGCAGCTTAGAGGGGCAGCTTGAAAAACTGTTTTTT. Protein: CASSLEGQLEKLFF.

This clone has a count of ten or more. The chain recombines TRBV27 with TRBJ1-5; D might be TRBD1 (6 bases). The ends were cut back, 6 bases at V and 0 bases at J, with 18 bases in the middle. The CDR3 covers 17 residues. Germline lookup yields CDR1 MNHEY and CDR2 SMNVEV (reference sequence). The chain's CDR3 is CASSPEGGSYSNQPQHF. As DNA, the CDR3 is TGTGCCAGCAGCCCGGAGGGGGGGAGTTATAGCAATCAGCCCCAGCATTTT.

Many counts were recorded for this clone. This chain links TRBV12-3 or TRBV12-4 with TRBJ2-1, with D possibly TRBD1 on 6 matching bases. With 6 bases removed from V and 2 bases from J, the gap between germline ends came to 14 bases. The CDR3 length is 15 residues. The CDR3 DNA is TGTGCCAGCAGCCGAAGGACAGTTCCCTACAATGAGCAGTTCTTC. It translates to CASSRRTVPYNEQFF.

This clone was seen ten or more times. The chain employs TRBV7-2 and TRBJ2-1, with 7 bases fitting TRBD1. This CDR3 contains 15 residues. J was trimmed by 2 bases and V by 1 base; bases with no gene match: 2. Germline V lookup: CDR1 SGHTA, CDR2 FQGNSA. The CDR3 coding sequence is TGTGCCAGCAGCTTAGGAGGGGGCACCTACAATGAGCAGTTCTTC. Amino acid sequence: CASSLGGGTYNEQFF.

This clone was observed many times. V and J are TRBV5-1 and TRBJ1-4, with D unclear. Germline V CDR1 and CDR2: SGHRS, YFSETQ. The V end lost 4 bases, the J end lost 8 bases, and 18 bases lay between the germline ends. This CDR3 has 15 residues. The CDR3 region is CASSPTGVASEKLFF. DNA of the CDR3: TGCGCCAGCAGCCCCACCGGGGTGGCCTCCGAAAAACTGTTTTTT.

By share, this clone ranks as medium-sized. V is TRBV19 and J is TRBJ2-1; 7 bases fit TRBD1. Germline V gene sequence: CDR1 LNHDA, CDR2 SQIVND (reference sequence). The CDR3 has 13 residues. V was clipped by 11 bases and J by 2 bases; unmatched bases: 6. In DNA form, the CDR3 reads TGTGCCCCTTGGGGACAGCCCTACAATGAGCAGTTCTTC. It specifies CAPWGQPYNEQFF.

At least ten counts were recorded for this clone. In nucleotides, the CDR3 is TGTGCCAGCAGTACAATTGGACAGAGACAAAAAGCGTACGAGCAGTACTTC. Its protein is CASSTIGQRQKAYEQYF. The V call is TRBV6-2 or TRBV6-3, the J call TRBJ2-7; D possibly corresponds to TRBD1 (6 bases). Looked up from germline, CDR1 is MNHEY and CDR2 is SVGEGT. V lost 5 bases and J lost 4, with 24 bases in between. The CDR3 has 17 residues.

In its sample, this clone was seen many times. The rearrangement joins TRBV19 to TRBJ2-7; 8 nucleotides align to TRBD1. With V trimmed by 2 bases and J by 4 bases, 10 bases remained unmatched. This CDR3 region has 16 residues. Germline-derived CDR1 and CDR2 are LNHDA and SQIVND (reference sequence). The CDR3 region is CASSIRAQGARYEQYF. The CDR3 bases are TGTGCCAGTAGTATAAGGGCGCAGGGGGCAAGGTACGAGCAGTACTTC.

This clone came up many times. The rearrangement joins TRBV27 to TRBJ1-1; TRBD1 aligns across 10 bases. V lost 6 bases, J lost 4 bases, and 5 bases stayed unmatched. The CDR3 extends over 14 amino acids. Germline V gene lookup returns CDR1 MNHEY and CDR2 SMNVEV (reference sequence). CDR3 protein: CASRLTGGGTEAFF. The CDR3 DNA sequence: TGTGCCAGCAGGTTGACAGGGGGCGGCACTGAAGCTTTCTTT.

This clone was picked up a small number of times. The CDR3: CASSYRTGRVESPLHF. DNA of the CDR3: TGCGCCAGCAGCTACCGCACAGGGAGGGTGGAGTCACCCCTCCACTTT. This rearrangement joins TRBV5-1 to TRBJ1-6, with a weak D call TRBD1 (6 bases). Germline-derived CDR1 and CDR2 are SGHRS and YFSETQ. CDR3 length equals 16 residues. Trimming removed 3 bases at V and 10 bases at J, with 20 bases between.

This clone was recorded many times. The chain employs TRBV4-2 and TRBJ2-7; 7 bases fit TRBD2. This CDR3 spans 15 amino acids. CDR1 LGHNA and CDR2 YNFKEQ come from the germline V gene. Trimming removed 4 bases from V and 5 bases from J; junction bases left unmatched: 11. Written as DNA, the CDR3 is TGTGCCAGCAGCCGGCTCCGGCGGCGGGGGAACGAGCAGTACTTC. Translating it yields CASSRLRRRGNEQYF.

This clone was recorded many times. The CDR3 DNA is TGTGCCAGCAGTTATTCAGGCGAGACCCAGTACTTC. This gives the protein CASSYSGETQYF. The rearrangement uses TRBV6-6 and TRBJ2-5, with unresolved D. The CDR3 has 12 amino acids. The germline V gene encodes CDR1 MNHNY and CDR2 SVGAGI (reference sequence). The V end lost 3 bases, the J end lost 5 bases, and 7 bases lay between the germline ends.

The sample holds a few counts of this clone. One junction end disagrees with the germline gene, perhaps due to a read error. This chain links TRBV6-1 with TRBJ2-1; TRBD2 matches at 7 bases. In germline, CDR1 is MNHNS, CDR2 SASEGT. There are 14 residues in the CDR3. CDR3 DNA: TGTGCCAGCAGGGAAGGGGCGGGGGTCAATGAGCAGTTCTTC. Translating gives CASREGAGVNEQFF.

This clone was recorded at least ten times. The CDR3, as DNA: TGTGCCAGCAGCCTTTCAGGGCAGCCCCAGCATTTT. Its translation: CASSLSGQPQHF. This chain links TRBV12-3 or TRBV12-4 with TRBJ1-5, with TRBD1 as a possible D gene (5 bases). V lost 6 bases, J lost 7 bases, and 10 bases lay in between. The CDR3 contains 12 residues.

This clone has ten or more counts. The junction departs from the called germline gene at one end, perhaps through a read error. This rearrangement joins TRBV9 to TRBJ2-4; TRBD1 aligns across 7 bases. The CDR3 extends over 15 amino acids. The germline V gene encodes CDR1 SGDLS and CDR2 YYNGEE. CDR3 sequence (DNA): TGTGCCAGCAGCGAGGGAACAGGGGACGTCTTCAGTTTGCACTTC. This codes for CASSEGTGDVFSLHF.

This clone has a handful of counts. This CDR3 is CSAAGIDTQYF. The CDR3 DNA follows: TGCAGTGCAGCAGGGATAGATACGCAGTATTTT. This chain links TRBV20-1 with TRBJ2-3, with D perhaps matching TRBD1 (5 bases). V was cut by 6 bases and J by 5 bases, with 9 bases left in between. The V gene's germline CDR1 is DFQATT and CDR2 SNEGSKA (reference sequence). The CDR3 has 11 amino acids.

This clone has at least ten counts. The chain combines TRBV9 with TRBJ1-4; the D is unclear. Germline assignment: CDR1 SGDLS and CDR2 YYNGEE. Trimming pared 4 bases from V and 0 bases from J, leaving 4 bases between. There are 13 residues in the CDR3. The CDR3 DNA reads TGTGCCAGCAGCCTCTCAACTAATGAAAAACTGTTTTTT. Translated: CASSLSTNEKLFF.

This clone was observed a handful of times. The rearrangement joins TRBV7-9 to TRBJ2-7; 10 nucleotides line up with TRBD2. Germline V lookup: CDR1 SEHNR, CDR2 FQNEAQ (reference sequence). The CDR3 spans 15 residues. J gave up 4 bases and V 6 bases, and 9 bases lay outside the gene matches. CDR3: CASSFLAGGQYEQYF. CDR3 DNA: TGTGCCAGCAGTTTTTTAGCGGGGGGTCAGTACGAGCAGTACTTC.

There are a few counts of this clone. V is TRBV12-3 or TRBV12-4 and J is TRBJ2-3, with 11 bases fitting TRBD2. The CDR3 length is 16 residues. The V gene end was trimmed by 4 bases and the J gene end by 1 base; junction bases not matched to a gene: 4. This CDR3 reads CASSSRLAGRTDTQYF. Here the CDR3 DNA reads TGTGCCAGCAGTTCCAGACTAGCGGGACGCACAGATACGCAGTATTTT.

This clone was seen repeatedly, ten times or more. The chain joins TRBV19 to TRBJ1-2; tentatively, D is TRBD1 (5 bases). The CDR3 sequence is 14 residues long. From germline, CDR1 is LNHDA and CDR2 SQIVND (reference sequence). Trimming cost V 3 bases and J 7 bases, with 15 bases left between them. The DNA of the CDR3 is TGTGCCAGTAGTATTCGTCGGGCAGGGAGTGGCTACACCTTC. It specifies CASSIRRAGSGYTF.

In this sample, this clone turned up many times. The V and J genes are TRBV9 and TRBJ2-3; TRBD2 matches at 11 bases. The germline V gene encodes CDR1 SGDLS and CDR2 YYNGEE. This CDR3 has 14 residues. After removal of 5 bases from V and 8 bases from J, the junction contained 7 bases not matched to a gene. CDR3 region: CASSLTSGVSTQYF. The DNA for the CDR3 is TGTGCCAGCAGTCTGACTAGCGGGGTTAGTACGCAGTATTTT.

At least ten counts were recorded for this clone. For the CDR3, the DNA is TGTGCCAGCAGCTTAGGGACAAACAGCTATGGCTACACCTTC. It translates to CASSLGTNSYGYTF. The chain carries TRBV7-8 and TRBJ1-2; TRBD1 is a possible D gene (5 bases). This CDR3 is 14 amino acids long. V dropped 1 base and J dropped 4 bases, with 10 bases sitting between them. Germline V CDR1 and CDR2: SGHVS, FQNEAQ. Looking up the rest from reference TRBV7-8 and TRBJ1-2 gives the full variable domain: GAGVSQSPRYKVAKRGQDVALRCDPISGHVSLFWYQQALGQGPEFLTYFQNEAQLDKSGLPSDRFFAERPEGSVSTLKIQRTQQEDSAVYLCASSLGTNSYGYTFGSGTRLTVV.

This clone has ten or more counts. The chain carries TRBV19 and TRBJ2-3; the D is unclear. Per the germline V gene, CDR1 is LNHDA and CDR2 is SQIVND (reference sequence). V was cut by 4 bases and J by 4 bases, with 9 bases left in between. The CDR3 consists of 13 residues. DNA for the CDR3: TGTGCCAGTAGTAGTGAGGTGGCAGATACGCAGTATTTT. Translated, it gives CASSSEVADTQYF.

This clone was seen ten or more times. The DNA for the CDR3 is TGCGCCAGCAGCTGGCTCACGACAGGCCCCACTGAAGCTTTCTTT. This gives the protein CASSWLTTGPTEAFF. This sequence joins TRBV5-1 and TRBJ1-1, with a weak D call TRBD1 (6 bases). V lost 3 bases and J 4 bases, leaving 16 bases between the germline ends. The CDR3 has 15 residues. Germline-derived CDR1 and CDR2 are SGHRS and YFSETQ.